This T cell receptor beta chain came from a study of T cell changes during pregnancy in multiple sclerosis. Profiling relied on immunoSEQ multiplex PCR, and the TCRdb table lists in-frame clones only, not all of them. There are about 98,000 clones in the sample; about 90% occur only once, and more than 2% lies in the top ten. This CDR3 spans 13 amino acids. The V gene's germline CDR1 is SGHVS and CDR2 FNYEAQ. This specimen consisted of peripheral blood, obtained after pregnancy. The V gene is TRBV7-6, the J gene TRBJ2-2; D not certain. The J call may be faulty, since TRBJ1-3 better matches the DNA end. The TCR comes from a female donor in good health, enrolled as a control in a pregnancy study. The CDR3 sequence: CASSVPGGNTIYF. For the CDR3, the DNA is TGTGCCAGCAGCGTACCGGGTGGAAACACCATATATTTT.